The 6 T cell receptor beta chains presented below share a single source sample, sequenced in a study of T cell repertoires in aging, cancer and after chemotherapy. The template was genomic DNA from peripheral blood, not RNA. Rearranged V-D-J TRB sequences were amplified with a mixed TRB-A/B primer pool. One entry per CDR3 protein, called by TCRdb with MiXCR from the multiplex PCR reads. The sample consists of 2,000 to 2,500 distinct CDR3 sequences, less than 20% of them appearing once. Input material: blood. These receptor sequences come from a human donor with a solid tumor.

This clonotype was counted a few times. As DNA, the CDR3 is TGTGCCAGCAGGGGTTCGGCAGGGGCGGGTAACTATGGCTACACCTTC. Translation: CASRGSAGAGNYGYTF. V usage is TRBV25-1 and J usage is TRBJ1-2; maybe TRBD1 (6 bases). CDR1 and CDR2 (germline): MGHDK, SYGVNS. Trimming left V 6 bases short and J 1 base short, with 18 bases between. The CDR3 consists of 16 residues.

This clonotype is categorized as medium-sized. The CDR3 here is CSARTGGEGNQPQHF. CDR3 coding DNA: TGCAGTGCTCGGACAGGGGGCGAGGGCAATCAGCCCCAGCATTTT. The J gene is TRBJ1-5, the V gene TRBV20-1; TRBD1 matches at 11 bases. Germline values: CDR1 DFQATT, CDR2 SNEGSKA (reference sequence). With 5 bases clipped from V and 2 bases from J, the junction kept 5 bases outside the gene matches. The CDR3 sequence is 15 residues long.

This clonotype has only a few counts. This sequence joins TRBV7-3 and TRBJ2-5; tentatively, D is TRBD1 or TRBD2 (5 bases each). Looked up from germline, CDR1 is SGHTA and CDR2 is FQGTGA. The CDR3 covers 13 residues. V lost 2 bases and J 5 bases, leaving 9 bases between the germline ends. The CDR3 DNA reads as TGTGCCAGCAGCTTAGGGGGTTGGGAGACCCAGTACTTC. As protein: CASSLGGWETQYF.

The genes are TRBV2 and TRBJ2-7; D is ambiguous. Germline V CDR1 and CDR2: SNHLY, FYNNEI. This CDR3 comprises 14 residues. The ends were cut back, 3 bases at V and 3 bases at J, with 12 bases in the middle. CDR3 loop: CASSENSGYYEQYV. CDR3 DNA: TGTGCCAGCAGTGAGAACTCCGGATACTACGAGCAGTACGTC.

This rearrangement joins TRBV6-2 or TRBV6-3 to TRBJ2-1; possibly TRBD2 for D (6 bases). This CDR3 has 14 residues. CDR1 is MNHEY, CDR2 SVGEGT, per germline. V lost 6 bases and J 7 bases, leaving 16 bases between the germline ends. The CDR3 region has the DNA TGTGCCAGCAGCCCTAGCAATGGGGGGAATGAGCAGTTCTTC. This sequence encodes CASSPSNGGNEQFF.

The V and J genes are TRBV19 and TRBJ1-1; the D gene is possibly TRBD1 (5 bases). The CDR3 loop spans 14 amino acids. Trimming took 5 bases from V and 5 from J, leaving 15 bases between them. The germline V gene has CDR1 LNHDA and CDR2 SQIVND (reference sequence). The CDR3 region is CASSPNGGGTEAFF. The CDR3 nucleotides read TGTGCCAGTAGTCCTAACGGGGGAGGAACTGAAGCTTTCTTT.